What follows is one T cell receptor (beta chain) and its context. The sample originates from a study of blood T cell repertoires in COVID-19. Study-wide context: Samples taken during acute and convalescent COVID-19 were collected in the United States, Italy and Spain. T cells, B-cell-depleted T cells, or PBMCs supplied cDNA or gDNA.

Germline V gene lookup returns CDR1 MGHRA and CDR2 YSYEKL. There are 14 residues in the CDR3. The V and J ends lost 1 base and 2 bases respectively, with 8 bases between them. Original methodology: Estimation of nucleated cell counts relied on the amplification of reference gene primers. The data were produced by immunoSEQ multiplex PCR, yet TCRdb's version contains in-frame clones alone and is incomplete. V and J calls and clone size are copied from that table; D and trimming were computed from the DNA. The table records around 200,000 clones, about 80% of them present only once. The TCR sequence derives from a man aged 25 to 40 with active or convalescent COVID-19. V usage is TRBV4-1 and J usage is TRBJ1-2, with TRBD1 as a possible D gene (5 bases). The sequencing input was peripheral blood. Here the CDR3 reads CASSQVGGNYGYTF. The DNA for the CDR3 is TGCGCCAGCAGCCAAGTGGGGGGGAACTATGGCTACACCTTC.